What follows are 2 T cell receptor beta chains derived from one specimen sequenced in a study of T cell responses to AZD1222 COVID-19 vaccine. The table came from immunoSEQ multiplex PCR; TCRdb's copy has only in-frame clones and leaves some out. The data show some 170,000 clones, approximately 92% seen once. The specimen was peripheral blood, collected on day 0 of AZD1222 vaccination. The receptors were gathered from an adult in good health.

This chain uses TRBV5-8 with TRBJ1-2, with TRBD1 identical over 11 bases. V dropped 4 bases and J dropped 4; count of bases not matched to a gene: 6. The CDR3 contains 15 residues. Germline V gene sequence: CDR1 SGHTS, CDR2 YDEGEE. CDR3 loop: CASSLGTGGLYGYTF. In nucleotides, the CDR3 is TGTGCCAGCAGCCTAGGGACAGGGGGACTCTATGGCTACACCTTC.

The rearrangement joins TRBV19 to TRBJ2-3; no clear D gene. This CDR3 has 12 residues. Trimming removed 5 bases at V and 5 bases at J, with 8 bases between. CDR1 LNHDA and CDR2 SQIVND come from the germline V gene (reference sequence). CDR3 in DNA: TGTGCCAGTAGTCGACGGATAGATACGCAGTATTTT. Residues: CASSRRIDTQYF.